This T cell receptor (beta chain) was observed in a study of molecular identifiers for immune sequencing clone quantification. General observations from the study: It was shown that clones above 20 RNA copies held over 98% of effector molecules, but under 1% in naive cells.

The CDR3 extends over 15 amino acids. The germline V gene has CDR1 SNHLY and CDR2 FYNNEI. Library preparation followed earlier protocols using designated TCR primers. From the PCR reads, TCRdb called clonotypes with MiXCR, one entry per CDR3 protein. The sample records some 580,000 distinct CDR3 sequences, about 25% being singletons. To note about this clonotype: What it binds is unknown. An end of the junction differs from the germline gene, which may be a read error.

The receptor was derived from a human donor in good health. Some libraries in this study had Jurkat cell RNA spiked in. The chain has TRBV2 and TRBJ1-5; 11 bases are a match to TRBD1. Material: naive CD8+ T cells from blood, with Jurkat cell RNA spiked in. Stated subset: FACS-sorted CD8+CD4-CCR7+CD45RA+ naive T cells. The CDR3 DNA reads as TGTGCCGGCAGTTCAGGACAGGGGGCTGCTCAGCCCCAGCATTTT. It yields the protein CAGSSGQGAAQPQHF. The full variable domain, rest sourced from reference TRBV2 and TRBJ1-5, is EPEVTQTPSHQVTQMGQEVILRCVPISNHLYFYWYRQILGQKVEFLVSFYNNEISEKSEIFDDQFSVERPDGSNFTLKIRSTKLEDSAMYFCAGSSGQGAAQPQHFGDGTRLSIL.